This T cell receptor beta chain appears in the sequencing data of a study of T cell repertoires in cytomegalovirus infection (dated by TCRdb to between 2019 and 2020). Concerning the study at large: Donor HLA type was relevant to the analysis, as public TCR beta signatures indicated carriage of CMV infection together with the matching HLA type.

Here is what the overall study found, with its caveats: In the ex vivo response, HLA-C-restricted CMV-specific TCR beta clonotypes were dominant, and in two of eight donors the single most frequent clonotype came from this HLA-C-restricted group. Cumulative frequency of public TCR beta family members discriminated carriers of CMV infection plus the relevant HLA type in this cohort and an independent roughly 330-donor cohort.

As for this clonotype: No antigen is known for it. No qualities accompany the bases; no much larger clone lies one base away.

The germline V gene provides CDR1 MNHGY and CDR2 SAAAGT. The CDR3 has 15 amino acids, counting the end cysteine and phenylalanine. This entry keeps only the CDR3 DNA: 45 bases, framed from base 1. Ends trimmed: V by 6 bases, J by 5 bases; bases unmatched to a gene: 8. TCRdb lists the instrument as Illumina HiSeq 1500. The public reads were run again by TCRdb, first through fastp at Q25 and then through MiXCR, and only productive beta chains were kept. CDR3 protein sequences are deduplicated, and each keeps its most common genes and DNA. Across this sample there are some 400,000 distinct CDR3 sequences, with roughly 30% seen only once. Of the sample, about an eighth falls within the top ten clones.

This TCR was recovered from a human donor in good health (CMV status not recorded). Some clones in this sample may be carry-over from other donors' samples. Sequencing used PBMCs. The chain was built from TRBV6-8 and TRBJ1-5; the junction holds 9 bases that match TRBD1. The nucleotide sequence is given as TGTGCCAGCAGGGCCGGGACAGGGTCACATCAGCCCCAGCATTTT. This translates into CASRAGTGSHQPQHF.